This T cell receptor beta chain was identified during a study of T-cell reconstitution after alpha-beta-depleted transplantation in children (dated by TCRdb to 2015 to 2016). Regarding the study in general: The study quantitatively tracked T-cell immune reconstitution after TCRalphabeta/CD19-depleted allogeneic hematopoietic cell transplantation in children using TCR repertoire profiling.

Taken with the paper, the label for treatment or condition translates to: allogeneic hematopoietic cell transplantation with graft depleted of TCRalphabeta T cells and CD19 B cells. TCRalphabeta/CD19-depleted allogeneic hematopoietic cell grafts were given to the transplant recipients, all of whom were children. The method was PCR. Instrument on record: Illumina HiSeq 2500. To normalize quantification of the TCRbeta repertoire, the TCR libraries were built with molecular barcoding that relied on unique molecular identifiers. TCRdb itself trimmed the public reads at Q25 with fastp, ran MiXCR and retained productive beta chains. Records with the same CDR3 protein are collapsed into one entry carrying the most frequent genes and DNA. The sample contains around 800,000 distinct CDR3 sequences, 15% to 20% of them found a single time. The ten largest clones add up to around 5% of the sample. Notes on this clonotype: Its antigen is not yet known. One base away there is no much larger clone; base qualities are not given.

Clipping removes 3 bases from V and 1 base from J, with 5 as the unmatched junction base count. The CDR3 numbers 16 residues from cysteine through phenylalanine. Kept here is only the CDR3 DNA, which spans 48 bases and is read in frame from base 1. The CDR1 and CDR2 encoded by the germline V gene are SGHVS and FQNEAQ. The research as a whole found: About two months after transplant, the apparently early recovery of alphabetaT-cell counts reportedly depended on just several hundred clones that had expanded rapidly and came from non-depleted graft cells. Hyperexpanded clone frequencies declined over subsequent months; after one year, T-cell counts and TCRbeta diversity were mostly attributed to newly produced T cells. In some patients, the high TCRbeta diversity seen at day 60 was put down to recipient T cells and intrathymic progenitors that had survived conditioning.

This clonotype was sampled from a male patient between 5 and 17 years old who had a stem cell transplant for acute lymphoblastic leukemia, so the T cells may come from the graft donor. The starting material was PBMCs, mostly from graft donor cells, obtained 360 days after TCRalphabeta/CD19-depleted stem cell transplant. The V and J genes are TRBV7-8 and TRBJ2-2, with 7 bases aligning to TRBD1. In nucleotides, the sequence is TGTGCCAGCAGCTTCCTGGGACAGCTGAACACCGGGGAGCTGTTTTTT. It encodes CASSFLGQLNTGELFF.